This T cell receptor beta chain was found in a study of siplizumab effects on memory and regulatory T cells. Findings of the study overall: Left unconfirmed was the suppressive function of proliferating Tregs from siplizumab cultures. Naive T cells looked more diverse than memory cells, and they looked like major contributors to the alloresponse. Reactions containing siplizumab showed mappable alloreactive CD4+ clones averaging approximately 70% Treg-derived, versus roughly 25% in controls.

This CDR3 is 17 amino acids long. Produced via immunoSEQ multiplex PCR; TCRdb's table is partial and in-frame only. The data contain about 52,000 clones, about 97% of them singletons. Worth noting for this clone: The antigen remains undetermined.

The specimen sequenced was naive CD4+ T cells sorted from blood. V usage is TRBV12-2 and J usage is TRBJ1-2. TRBV12-2 counts as a pseudogene. This TCR was sampled from a human donor in good health. The CDR3 loop reads CASRLELRSEANYGYTF. Here the CDR3 DNA reads TGTGCAAGTCGCTTAGAGCTTAGGTCAGAAGCTAACTATGGCTACACCTTC.